The source of this TCR beta chain is a study of vaccination and CD4 T cells after COVID-19. For the study at large: Samples were taken after vaccination, a median of roughly 70 days after dose two, with a range of 14 to 241. Either a CEFX pool, an HIV-1 Nef pool, or no peptide was added to control cultures. Overlapping peptides covering the spike proteins of SARS-CoV-2, HCoV-NL63, HCoV-OC43 and HCoV-229E were added to stimulate cells.

Indicated treatment: approximately nine-day PBMC culture with coronavirus spike peptide pools or control peptides (ViraFEST assay). Before TCRs were sequenced, ViraFEST expanded antigen-specific T cells with peptide pools. The Oncomine TCR Beta short-read assay sequenced DNA from cultured CD4+ T cells. One entry per CDR3 protein results from TCRdb running MiXCR on the PCR reads. The sample has approximately 20,000 distinct CDR3 sequences; about 60% are singletons. In this sample, this clonotype turned up once. Its target is unknown. Trimming took off 3 bases at V and 4 bases at J, with 13 bases between the two ends. The V gene's germline CDR1 is SEHNR and CDR2 FQNEAQ (reference sequence). This CDR3 has 14 amino acids.

Sequenced input: CD4+ T cells from blood, cultured in vitro. This chain joins TRBV7-9 and TRBJ2-7, with D maybe TRBD1 (6 bases). This clonotype was sampled from a human donor who had recovered from COVID-19. The CDR3 is CASSFNRDTYEQYF. CDR3 nucleotide sequence: TGTGCCAGCAGCTTCAACAGGGATACATACGAGCAGTACTTC.